This T cell receptor beta chain was recorded in a study of cytomegalovirus exposure and HLA in healthy donors (dated by TCRdb to about 2017). Study-level background: An earlier analysis of some 500 of the donors reported 250 to 300 Gb of sequence data and some 100 million unique TCR beta sequences from approximately 180 million T cells. The study combined high-throughput TCR immunosequencing, statistical association of individual TCRs with disease status, and machine learning to predict cytomegalovirus infection status. The number of typed donors differed by locus: about 620-640 for A, B, C, DRB1 and DQB1; 522 for DQA1; approximately 610 for DPA1; and 450 to 480 for DPB1. In a later analysis, previously published TCR beta repertoires from 550 to 750 donors were re-analyzed and high-resolution HLA genotyping was added so that TCR occurrence patterns could be studied. HLA typing covered class I and class II loci at four-digit resolution. Four to six DR-DQ haplotypes were handled as single units for association and clustering, since linkage in the cohort was strong. Of the roughly 400 genotyped donors, 81% fell in the genetic ancestry cluster associated with self-reported Caucasian donors. An early release that covered roughly 600 HLA-typed donors contained about 290 gigabases of sequencing data and approximately 85 million unique TCR sequences. An earlier analysis of about 600 of the donors used high-throughput TCR beta sequencing to judge whether each TCR beta V gene segment behaved as functional or pseudogenic. In addition to the first cohort of 666 subjects, a separate validation cohort of some 120 different subjects was used. All discovery cohort repertoires had been generated using a single sequencing platform. Rather than drawing on any new phenotypic data, the later analysis identified candidate immune exposures from TCR beta sequences and the way those sequences occurred across donors. In a later genetic analysis, genome-wide SNP genotypes for 398 of the 666 donors were used, and that subset was treated as a discovery cohort. Donor age, sex, ethnicity and CMV serostatus were compiled together with the repertoire data. The T cell repertoires of under 750 subjects were profiled by immunosequencing and related to cytomegalovirus serostatus. Among about 400 genotyped donors of the cohort, an average of around 220,000 unique TCR beta nucleotide sequences was sequenced per donor, of which 15% to 20% were non-productive. The aim of the study was to test whether cataloging public T cell receptors could identify signatures of past pathogen exposure. Paper-wide results and their limitations: A few of the identified cytomegalovirus-associated TCR beta chains were confirmed in vitro to be specific for cytomegalovirus antigens. Assigning TCR associations to individual alleles was difficult when HLA alleles, especially DR and DQ, strongly co-occurred. The study listed 164 TCR beta chains as associated with cytomegalovirus. Linkage disequilibrium might explain the correlated functional status among segregating V segments, but an unknown experimental factor could not be excluded. A later analysis associated 16,951 TCR beta sequences with specific HLA alleles at a false discovery rate of 0.05. In a later analysis, several top co-occurrence clusters were reported to appear linked to parvovirus B19, influenza, CMV and Epstein-Barr virus. A further reported finding was that TCR beta sequences accurately predicted the HLA-A and HLA-B alleles for most subjects in the first cohort. In an earlier analysis of more than 450 of the donors, most TCR beta V segments were observed in productive rearrangements about 90% or about 30% of the time, broadly matching IMGT annotations. A later genetic analysis reported fewer N-insertions in productive TCRs among donors in an Asian-associated ancestry cluster than the approximately 700-donor mean. An association between a missense DCLRE1C variant and V-gene and J-gene trimming of TCR beta chains was found in a later genetic analysis and replicated in an independent cohort. Because some donors lacked HLA typing at each locus, the association tests relied only on the typed subset. Roughly uniform sequencing depth across donors was assumed in presence/absence analyses, although this assumption may not hold. CMV serostatus was the only immune exposure information available for the cohort. In a later analysis, HLA-associated TCR beta chains were found to be more clonally expanded and to have lower generation probabilities than equally common non-associated chains. According to a later analysis, TCR association rates differed among HLA loci, with DRB1 alleles showing the most associated TCRs and HLA-C alleles showing the fewest. Most TCR sequences were observed very rarely across donors, whereas some public TCRs were present in many individuals. A cluster of highly shared sequence variants was judged likely to be a technical artifact of the sequencing pipeline. According to the authors, the approach could potentially be generalized to other disease states and immunological phenotypes. The classifier was reported to diagnose cytomegalovirus status with high specificity and sensitivity in both the original and validation cohorts. Some IMGT-functional V segments, including TRBV6-2 and TRBV6-3, could not be distinguished by the 87-base-pair reads and were therefore excluded. This cohort had only TCR beta chains sequenced, and the lack of alpha or paired-chain data limited which features could be detected. A later analysis found that most CMV-associated TCR beta chains appeared HLA-restricted, with HLA associations seemingly driven largely by CMV exposure. The earlier analysis of some 560 of the donors excluded roughly 17 rarely observed V segments, including chromosome 9 orphons, because counts were too low.

Concerning this clone: What this receptor recognizes is not known. No quality values exist for individual bases; no much larger clone is one base distant.

Library preparation used the immunoSEQ multiplex PCR assay. A mixture of 60 forward primers for TCR Vbeta segments and 13 reverse primers for TCR Jbeta segments was used in the multiplex PCR. Amplification of the CDR3 region of rearranged TCR beta genes was performed with a multiplex PCR assay on genomic DNA. On the Illumina HiSeq System, the amplified TCR beta libraries were sequenced as 87-base-pair reads. In the paper's pipeline: A later analysis counted tens of millions of unique TCR beta chains across the 666 repertoires, and some 11 million of these chains were shared by at least two donors. To remove PCR and sequencing errors, raw reads were error-corrected and collapsed into unique sequences using a nearest-neighbor algorithm that merged closely related sequences. V, D and J gene segments were assigned by aligning CDR3 sequences to IMGT reference sequences. For a sequence to be retained, a match of at least six nucleotides was required to both a V gene segment and a J gene segment. Rearrangements were classified as productive when the CDR3 lacked stop codons and remained in frame with V and J, and all other rearrangements were classified as non-productive. Following IMGT convention, CDR3 was defined as the stretch from the second conserved V-encoded cysteine to the conserved J-encoded phenylalanine. The earlier analysis of some 550 of the donors excluded any sequence lacking an unambiguous match to a single V gene segment. An earlier analysis of a few hundred of the donors classified V segments as functional when productive rearrangements were above 56.7% and as segregating when the standard deviation between donors was above 5%. A statistical classification framework was built for diagnosing cytomegalovirus status from the catalog of TCR beta chain sequences. A later analysis assigned V and J genes by comparing TCR nucleotide sequences with IMGT/GENE-DB human TR gene sequences. A later analysis assigned CDR3 sequences and most-parsimonious VDJ recombination scenarios with the TCRdist pipeline. In a later analysis, each TCR beta chain was defined by its CDR3 amino acid sequence together with its V-gene family, and reads without a unique V-gene family were excluded. A later analysis removed 592 highly shared, low-generation-probability nucleotide sequences to deal with suspected cross-contamination and a sequencing artifact. In a later analysis, a clonal expansion index was calculated for each public chain from normalized within-repertoire ranks of inferred template counts. In a later analysis, generation probabilities were computed using a VDJ recombination model fitted to out-of-frame rearrangements, and the results were checked against IGoR. Hypergeometric tests were used in a later analysis to score TCR-TCR, TCR-HLA and TCR-CMV co-occurrence, with a repertoire-size bias correction applied to the TCR pairs. False discovery rates were estimated in a later analysis by permuting HLA or CMV assignments 20 times. In a later analysis, co-occurring TCRs were grouped using DBSCAN, with TCRdist sequence similarity added in when clustering inside HLA-allele-positive subsets. Repertoires with fewer than 30,000 or more than 120,000 public chains, plus five repertoires with anomalous nucleotide sharing, were excluded from co-occurrence clustering. Held by TCRdb, this immuneACCESS table contains in-frame sequences only and omits some clones. Under half of the omission traces to an unresolved V gene where checked; the cause of the rest is unknown. That table gives V, J and clone size, and the DNA gave D and trimming. In all, the sample holds roughly 190,000 clones, and more than 75% of those were seen once. Clones ranked in the top ten supply less than 15% of the sample.

The cohort consisted of 600 to 750 healthy bone marrow donors. At the time of sampling, every cohort member was nominally healthy, though immune exposures that went unrecorded were likely present. The donor tested CMV seropositive, placing the donor among the 310 or so seropositive members of the cohort. Every donor gave a peripheral blood sample, and the peripheral blood mononuclear cells from that sample were used for TCR beta sequencing. The Qiagen DNeasy Blood Extraction Kit was used to extract genomic DNA from the blood cell samples. The CDR3 contains 14 residues, cysteine and phenylalanine counted. Only the CDR3 DNA is retained, 42 bases long and in frame from the first base. V sheds 0 bases and J sheds 8 bases, leaving 13 bases between their ends. The germline V gene gives CDR1 as LGHNA and CDR2 as YNFKEQ.

Material for sequencing was PBMCs. The receptor chain draws on TRBV4-2 and TRBJ1-2, and TRBD1 may be the D gene, going by 5 matching bases. This sequence was found in a woman aged 30 to 39 in good health and CMV-seropositive. The DNA sequence reads TGTGCCAGCAGCCAAGAGGGAAGGCAGGGAGGCTACACCTTC. The resulting protein is CASSQEGRQGGYTF.